This T cell receptor (beta chain) emerged from a study of sequential checkpoint blockade in melanoma. At the level of the study: Both treatment sequences were followed by maintenance nivolumab.

Treatment noted: randomized to nivolumab then ipilimumab (arm A) or the reverse (arm B). Some clones are missing from TCRdb's copy, which holds only in-frame ones; the method was immunoSEQ multiplex PCR. The sample holds under 20,000 clones, around four fifths seen once. The V end was cut by 4 bases, the J end by 0 bases, with 12 bases between. This CDR3 region has 15 residues. Germline-derived CDR1 and CDR2 are MDHEN and SYDVKM. The specimen was CD8+ T cells sorted from blood (inferred from file names), collected from a patient given nivolumab and ipilimumab in sequence. The chain joins TRBV28 to TRBJ2-5; D perhaps matches TRBD2 (5 bases). The TCR was taken from a human donor with melanoma. CDR3 amino acids: CASSWRGLNQETQYF. For the CDR3, the DNA is TGTGCCAGCAGTTGGCGAGGACTGAACCAAGAGACCCAGTACTTC.